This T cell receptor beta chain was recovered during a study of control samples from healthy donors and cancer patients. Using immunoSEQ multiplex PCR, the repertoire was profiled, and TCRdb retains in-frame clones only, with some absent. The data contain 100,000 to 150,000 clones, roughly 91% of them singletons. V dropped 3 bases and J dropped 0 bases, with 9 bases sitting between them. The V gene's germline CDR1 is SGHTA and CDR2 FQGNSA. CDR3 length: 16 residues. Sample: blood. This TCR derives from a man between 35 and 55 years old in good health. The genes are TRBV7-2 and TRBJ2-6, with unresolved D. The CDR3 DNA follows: TGTGCCAGCAGCTTTGCCGGTCTCTCTGGGGCCAACGTCCTGACTTTC. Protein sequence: CASSFAGLSGANVLTF.